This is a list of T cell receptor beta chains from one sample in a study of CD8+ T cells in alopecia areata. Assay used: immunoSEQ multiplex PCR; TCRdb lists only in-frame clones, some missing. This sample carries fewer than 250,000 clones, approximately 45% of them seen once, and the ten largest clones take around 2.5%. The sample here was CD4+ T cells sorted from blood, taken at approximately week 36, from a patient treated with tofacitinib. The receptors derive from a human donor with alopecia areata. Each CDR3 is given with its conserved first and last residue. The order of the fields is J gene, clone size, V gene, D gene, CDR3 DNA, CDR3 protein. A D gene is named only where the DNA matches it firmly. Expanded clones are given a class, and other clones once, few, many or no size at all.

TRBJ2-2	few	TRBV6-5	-	TGTGCCAGCAGTCCCTGGACAGAGAACACCGGGGAGCTGTTTTTT	CASSPWTENTGELFF
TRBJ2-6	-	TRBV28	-	TGTGCCAGCAGTTCCCCCCCCGCTATCGGCGCTGGGGCCAACGTCCTGACTTTC	CASSSPPAIGAGANVLTF
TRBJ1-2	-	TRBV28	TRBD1	TGTGCCAGCAGTTTCTCGCAGGGGGCGCTTGGCTACACCTTC	CASSFSQGALGYTF
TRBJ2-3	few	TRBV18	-	TGTGCCAGCTCACCCCTTCCCCGGACCAGGGGTAGCACAGATACGCAGTATTTT	CASSPLPRTRGSTDTQYF
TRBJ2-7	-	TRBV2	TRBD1	TGTGCCAGCAGTTGGACAGGGGATTACGAGCAGTACTTC	CASSWTGDYEQYF
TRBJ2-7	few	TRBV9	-	TGTGCCAGCAGCGTGGCCCCCGCGCGAGACGAGCAGTACTTC	CASSVAPARDEQYF
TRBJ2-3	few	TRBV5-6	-	TGTGCCAGCAGCTCTAGGCGCACGCAGTATTTT	CASSSRRTQYF
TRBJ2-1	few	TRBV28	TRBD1	TGTGCCAGCAGTTTAGACGACAGGGCGAAGTTCTTC	CASSLDDRAKFF
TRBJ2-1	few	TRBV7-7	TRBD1	TGTGCCAGCAGCTCACCCACAGGGGGCGGCGAGCAGTTCTTC	CASSSPTGGGEQFF
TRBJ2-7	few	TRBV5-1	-	TGCGCCAGCAGCTTGGCGACGAGGGCAAACTCCTACGAGCAGTACTTC	CASSLATRANSYEQYF
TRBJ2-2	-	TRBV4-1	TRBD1	TGCGCCAGCAGCTGGAGGACAGGCCTTTCCGGGGAGCTGTTTTTT	CASSWRTGLSGELFF
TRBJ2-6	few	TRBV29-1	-	TGCAGCGTTGCCGGCTTTCCGGGGAGCCCTGGGGCCAACGTCCTGACTTTC	CSVAGFPGSPGANVLTF
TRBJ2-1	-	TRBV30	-	TGTGCCTGGAGTGTGGGAGGCCGGGAGTTCTTC	CAWSVGGREFF
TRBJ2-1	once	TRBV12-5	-	TGTGCTAGTGGTCACCGTAATGAGCAGTTCTTC	CASGHRNEQFF
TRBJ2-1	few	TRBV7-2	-	TGTGCCAGCACCCCTGGGGGGAGCTCCTACAATGAGCAGTTCTTC	CASTPGGSSYNEQFF
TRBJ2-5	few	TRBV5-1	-	TGCGCCAGCAGCTTGGCCACGGGTTGGGAGACCCAGTACTTC	CASSLATGWETQYF
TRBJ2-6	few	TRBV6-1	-	TGTGCCAGCTCTATGGCGGGGGCCAACGTCCTGACTTTC	CASSMAGANVLTF
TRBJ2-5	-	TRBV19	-	TGTGCCAGTAGTCCGTTGTACCAAGAGACCCAGTACTTC	CASSPLYQETQYF
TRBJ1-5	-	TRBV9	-	TGTGCCAGCAGCCCCGAGGGCGGGAGCAATCAGCCCCAGCATTTT	CASSPEGGSNQPQHF
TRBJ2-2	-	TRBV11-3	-	TGTGCCAGCAGCTTAGCTGGGGGTGGCGCCGGGGAGCTGTTTTTT	CASSLAGGGAGELFF
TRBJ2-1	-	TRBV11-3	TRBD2	TGTGCCAGCAGTCAAGGACTAGCGGACAATGAGCAGTTCTTC	CASSQGLADNEQFF
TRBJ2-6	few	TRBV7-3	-	TGTGCCAGCAGTCTTGGTGGGGCCAACGTCCTGACTTTC	CASSLGGANVLTF
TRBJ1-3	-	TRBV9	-	TGTGCCAGCAGCGTAGAAGTCGACACCATATATTTT	CASSVEVDTIYF
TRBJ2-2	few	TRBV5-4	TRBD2	TGTGCCAGCAGCTGGGGGACTAGCGGGACCACCGGGGAGCTGTTTTTT	CASSWGTSGTTGELFF
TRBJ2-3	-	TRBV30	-	TGTGCCTGGAGTGTACCGAGCGGGACAGATACGCAGTATTTT	CAWSVPSGTDTQYF
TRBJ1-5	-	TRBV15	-	TGTGCCACCAGCAGAGATCGTTGGGGGCTAGGGCAGCCCCAGCATTTT	CATSRDRWGLGQPQHF
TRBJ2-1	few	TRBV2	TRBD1	TGTGCCAGCAACCCCGACAGGGGAAGGGGCAATGAGCAGTTCTTC	CASNPDRGRGNEQFF
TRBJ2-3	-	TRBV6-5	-	TGTGCCAGCACTAGGGGGTCCACAGATACGCAGTATTTT	CASTRGSTDTQYF
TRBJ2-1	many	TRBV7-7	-	TGTGCTAGCAGCTCACAGGGAAGCGACAATGAGCAGTTCTTC	CASSSQGSDNEQFF
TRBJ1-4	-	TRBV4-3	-	TGCGCCAGCAGCCAAGATGAGGGTAATGAAAAACTGTTTTTT	CASSQDEGNEKLFF
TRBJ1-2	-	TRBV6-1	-	TGTGCCAGTAACAGACAGACAACGCGCTATGGCTACACCTTC	CASNRQTTRYGYTF
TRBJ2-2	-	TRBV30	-	TGTGCCTGGAGTAACACCGGGGAGCTGTTTTTT	CAWSNTGELFF
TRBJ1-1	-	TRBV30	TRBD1	TGTGCCTGGACCCTGTCCCGGGACAGGGCGCGGGCTTTCTTT	CAWTLSRDRARAFF
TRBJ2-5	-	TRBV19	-	TGTGCCAGTAGCAGAAACCCCCGGGGCCTACAAGAGACCCAGTACTTC	CASSRNPRGLQETQYF
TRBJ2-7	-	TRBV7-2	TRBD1	TGTGCCAGCAGCGGACAGGGTTTCGAGCAGTACTTC	CASSGQGFEQYF
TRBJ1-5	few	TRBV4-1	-	TGCGCCAGCAGCCAAGACGGAACCAGCAATCAGCCCCAGCATTTT	CASSQDGTSNQPQHF
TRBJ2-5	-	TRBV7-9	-	TGTGCCAGCAGCTTAGCCCTTACCCAAGAGACCCAGTACTTC	CASSLALTQETQYF
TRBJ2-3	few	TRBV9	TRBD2	TGTGCCAGCAGCGTAGGGGGACTAGCGGGTAATCCAGATACGCAGTATTTT	CASSVGGLAGNPDTQYF
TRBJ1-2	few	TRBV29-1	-	TGCAGCGTTCACCCAGGGACCAACTATGGCTACACCTTC	CSVHPGTNYGYTF
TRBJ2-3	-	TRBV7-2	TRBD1	TGTGCCAGCAGCTTCCAGGGGGCAGGAGGAGATACGCAGTATTTT	CASSFQGAGGDTQYF
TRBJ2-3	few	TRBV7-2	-	TGTGCCAGCAGCTTAGGGGGGTTTGTGAATACGCAGTATTTT	CASSLGGFVNTQYF
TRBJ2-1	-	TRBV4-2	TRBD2	TGTGCCAGCAGCCGGGGACTAGCGGGAGTGGGGGCCTACAATGAGCAGTTCTTC	CASSRGLAGVGAYNEQFF
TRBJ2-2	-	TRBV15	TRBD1	TGTGCCACCAGCAGACCAAGACAGGGGAACACCGGGGAGCTGTTTTTT	CATSRPRQGNTGELFF
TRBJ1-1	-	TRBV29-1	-	TGCAGCGCCGCCTGGCGGGGGCGCGACACTGAAGCTTTCTTT	CSAAWRGRDTEAFF
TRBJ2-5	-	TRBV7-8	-	TGTGCCAGCAGCTTAGCCGGATATCGACAGCTCCAAGAGACCCAGTACTTC	CASSLAGYRQLQETQYF
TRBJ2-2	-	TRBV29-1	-	TGCAGCGTTGAAGGGCTAGCTGTCGGGGAGCTGTTTTTT	CSVEGLAVGELFF
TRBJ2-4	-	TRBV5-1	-	TGCGCCAGCAGGCCCGGAGCCTCGCTGGGAAACATTCAGTACTTC	CASRPGASLGNIQYF
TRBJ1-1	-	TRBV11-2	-	TGTGCCAGCAGCCCCCAACAGGGCATAGGAACTGAAGCTTTCTTT	CASSPQQGIGTEAFF
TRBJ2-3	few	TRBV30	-	TGTGCCTGGGGGGGAAGCACAGATACGCAGTATTTT	CAWGGSTDTQYF